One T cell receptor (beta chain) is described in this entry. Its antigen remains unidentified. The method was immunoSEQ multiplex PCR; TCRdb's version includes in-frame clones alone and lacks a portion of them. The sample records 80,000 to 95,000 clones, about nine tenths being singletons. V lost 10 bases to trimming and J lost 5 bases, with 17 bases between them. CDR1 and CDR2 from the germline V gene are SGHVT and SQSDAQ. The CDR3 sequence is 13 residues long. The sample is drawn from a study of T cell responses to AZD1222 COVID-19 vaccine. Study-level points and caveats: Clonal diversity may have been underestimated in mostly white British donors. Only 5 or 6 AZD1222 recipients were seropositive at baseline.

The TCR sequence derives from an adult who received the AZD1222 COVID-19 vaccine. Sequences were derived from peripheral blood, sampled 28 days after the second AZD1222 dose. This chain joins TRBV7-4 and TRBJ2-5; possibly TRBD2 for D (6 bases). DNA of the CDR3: TGTGCCACCCCGGGACTCCTTTGGGAGACCCAGTACTTC. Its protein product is CATPGLLWETQYF.